The clone carrying this TCR beta chain appeared a few times. The target antigen is unknown. This sample is part of a study of post-analysis software for immune sequencing data. Germline V lookup: CDR1 LGHDT, CDR2 YNNKEL (reference sequence). The CDR3 extends over 12 amino acids. V was clipped by 7 bases and J by 5 bases, with 11 bases between them. General study findings and limits: Those with multiple sclerosis, the patient group, showed significantly lower normalized Chao1 diversity than controls. Strong co-clustering by F measure linked samples that shared a preparation batch. A few TRBV segments appeared more often in patients than in controls, and TRBV5-6, TRBV5-1 and TRBV20-1 were among these.

cDNA libraries of TCR beta carried unique molecular identifiers. Roughly 0.5 million cDNA molecules were obtained from 1 to 10 million T cells. MiXCR was run by TCRdb on the PCR reads, yielding one entry per CDR3 protein. The repertoire includes about 430,000 distinct CDR3 sequences, roughly 40% of them detected once, and approximately 7.1% sits in the top ten. The gene calls are TRBV3-1 and TRBJ2-5; the D gene is possibly TRBD1 (6 bases). Sequenced input: blood. The clonotype comes from a girl aged 2-9 years with multiple sclerosis. CDR3 in amino acids: CASTQGSETQYF. The DNA of the CDR3 is TGTGCCAGCACACAGGGATCGGAGACCCAGTACTTC.